Below, 2 T cell receptor beta chains from the same sample are listed, as sequenced in a study of blood T cell repertoires in COVID-19. Measured with immunoSEQ multiplex PCR; TCRdb has only the in-frame clones, and not every one. The sample lists 200,000 to 250,000 clones; approximately 90% were seen once. Sequencing was performed on peripheral blood. The source is a man aged 55 to 69 with COVID-19, enrolled during active disease.

Only one count was recorded for this clone. V is TRBV21-1 and J is TRBJ1-1; the table's D call, TRBD1, was not checked against the DNA. TRBV21-1 constitutes a pseudogene. The CDR3 loop spans 15 amino acids. The CDR3 DNA reads TGTGCCAGCAGTGACACGTTTCCCAGAGTCACTGAAGCTTTCTTT. Encoded protein: CASSDTFPRVTEAFF.

Notes on this clone: This sample includes further DNA sequences coding for the same CDR3. The chain recombines TRBV5-4 with TRBJ1-2, with D hard to call. The CDR3 loop spans 11 amino acids. The V end lost 0 bases, the J end lost 7 bases, and 4 bases lay between the germline ends. Looked up from germline, CDR1 is SGHNT and CDR2 is YYREEE (reference sequence). The DNA for the CDR3 is TGTGCCAGCAGCTTGGCCTCTGGCTACACCTTC. Translation: CASSLASGYTF.